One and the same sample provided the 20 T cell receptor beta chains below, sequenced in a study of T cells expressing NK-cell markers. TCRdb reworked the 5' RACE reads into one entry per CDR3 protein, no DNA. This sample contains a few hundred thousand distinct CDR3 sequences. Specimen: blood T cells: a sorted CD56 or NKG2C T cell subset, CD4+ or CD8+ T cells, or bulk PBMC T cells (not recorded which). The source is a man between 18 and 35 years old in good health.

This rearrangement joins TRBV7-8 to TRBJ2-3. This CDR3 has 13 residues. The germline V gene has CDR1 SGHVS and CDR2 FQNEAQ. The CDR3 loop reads CASSSQTTDTQYF.

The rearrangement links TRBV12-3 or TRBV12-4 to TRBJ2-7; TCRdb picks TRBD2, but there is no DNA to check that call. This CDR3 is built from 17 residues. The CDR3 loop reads CASSSLGGQRRENEQYF.

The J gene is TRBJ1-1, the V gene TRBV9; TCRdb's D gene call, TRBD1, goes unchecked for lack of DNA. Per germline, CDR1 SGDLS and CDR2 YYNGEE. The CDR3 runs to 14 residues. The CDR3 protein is CASSPGQGSAEAFF.

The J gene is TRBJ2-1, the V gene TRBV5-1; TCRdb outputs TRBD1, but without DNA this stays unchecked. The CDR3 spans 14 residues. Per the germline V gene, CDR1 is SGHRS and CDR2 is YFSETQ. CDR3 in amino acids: CASSLANGANEQFF.

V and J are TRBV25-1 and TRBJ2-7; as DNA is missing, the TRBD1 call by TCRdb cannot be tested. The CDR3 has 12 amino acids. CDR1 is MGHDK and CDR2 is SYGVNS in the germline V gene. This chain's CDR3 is CASNRGSLEQYF.

The CDR3 is CASSRGGETEAFF. V gene TRBV12-3 or TRBV12-4 combines with J gene TRBJ1-1; lacking DNA, the TRBD1 call made by TCRdb goes unchecked. This CDR3 has 13 residues.

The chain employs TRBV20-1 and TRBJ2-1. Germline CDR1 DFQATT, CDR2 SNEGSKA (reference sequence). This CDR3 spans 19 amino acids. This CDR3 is CSARDPAGGVLFPYNEQFF.

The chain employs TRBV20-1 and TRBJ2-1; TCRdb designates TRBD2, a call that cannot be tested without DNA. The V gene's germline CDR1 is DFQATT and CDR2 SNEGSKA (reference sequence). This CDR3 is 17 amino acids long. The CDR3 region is CSATGTSGRALYNEQFF.

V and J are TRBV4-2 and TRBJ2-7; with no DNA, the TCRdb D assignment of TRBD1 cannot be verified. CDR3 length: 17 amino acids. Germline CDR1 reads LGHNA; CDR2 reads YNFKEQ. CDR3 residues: CASSRGPDRGGDYEQYF.

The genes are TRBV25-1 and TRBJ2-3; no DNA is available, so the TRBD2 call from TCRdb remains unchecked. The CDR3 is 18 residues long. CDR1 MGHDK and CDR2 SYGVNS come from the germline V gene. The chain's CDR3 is CASSEFSFPSTGTDTQYF.

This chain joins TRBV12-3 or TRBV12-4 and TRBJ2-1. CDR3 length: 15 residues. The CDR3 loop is CASSFMHQSYNEQFF.

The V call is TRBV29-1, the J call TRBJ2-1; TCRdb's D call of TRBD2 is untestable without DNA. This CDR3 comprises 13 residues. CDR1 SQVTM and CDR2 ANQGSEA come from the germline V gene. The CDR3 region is CSVAGLAGVPAFF.

CDR3 protein: CASSLAVVSSNEQFF. V usage is TRBV5-1 and J usage is TRBJ2-1. Germline loops: CDR1 SGHRS, CDR2 YFSETQ. The CDR3 totals 15 residues.

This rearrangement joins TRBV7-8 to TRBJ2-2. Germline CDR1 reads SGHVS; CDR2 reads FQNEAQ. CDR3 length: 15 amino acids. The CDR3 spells CASSLEVLNTGELFF. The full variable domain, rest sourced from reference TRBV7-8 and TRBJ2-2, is GAGVSQSPRYKVAKRGQDVALRCDPISGHVSLFWYQQALGQGPEFLTYFQNEAQLDKSGLPSDRFFAERPEGSVSTLKIQRTQQEDSAVYLCASSLEVLNTGELFFGEGSRLTVL.

The CDR3 region is CSVLLGTDLSYNEQFF. This chain connects TRBV29-1 to TRBJ2-1; the TCRdb call, TRBD1, lacks DNA for checking. CDR3 size: 16 residues. Per the germline V gene, CDR1 is SQVTM and CDR2 is ANQGSEA.

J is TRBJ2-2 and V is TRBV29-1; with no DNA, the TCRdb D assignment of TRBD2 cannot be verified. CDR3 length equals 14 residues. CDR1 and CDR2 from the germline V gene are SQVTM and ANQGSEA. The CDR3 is CSVGGSRVTGELFF.

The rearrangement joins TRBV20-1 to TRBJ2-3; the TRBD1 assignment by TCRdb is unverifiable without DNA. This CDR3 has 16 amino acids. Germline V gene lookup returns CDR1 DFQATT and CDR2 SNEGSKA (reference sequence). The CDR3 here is CSARSGREPGTDTQYF.

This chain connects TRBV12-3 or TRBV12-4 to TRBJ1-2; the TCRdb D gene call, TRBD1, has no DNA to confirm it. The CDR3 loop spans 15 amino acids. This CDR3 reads CASSLIPNRGGGYTF.

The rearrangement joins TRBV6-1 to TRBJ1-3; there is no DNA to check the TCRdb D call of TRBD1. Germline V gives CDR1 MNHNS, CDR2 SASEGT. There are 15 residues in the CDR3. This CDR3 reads CASSRQGSSGNTIYF.

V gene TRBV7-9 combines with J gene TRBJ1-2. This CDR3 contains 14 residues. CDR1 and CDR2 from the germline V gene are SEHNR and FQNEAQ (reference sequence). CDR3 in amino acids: CASSLAETYYGYTF.